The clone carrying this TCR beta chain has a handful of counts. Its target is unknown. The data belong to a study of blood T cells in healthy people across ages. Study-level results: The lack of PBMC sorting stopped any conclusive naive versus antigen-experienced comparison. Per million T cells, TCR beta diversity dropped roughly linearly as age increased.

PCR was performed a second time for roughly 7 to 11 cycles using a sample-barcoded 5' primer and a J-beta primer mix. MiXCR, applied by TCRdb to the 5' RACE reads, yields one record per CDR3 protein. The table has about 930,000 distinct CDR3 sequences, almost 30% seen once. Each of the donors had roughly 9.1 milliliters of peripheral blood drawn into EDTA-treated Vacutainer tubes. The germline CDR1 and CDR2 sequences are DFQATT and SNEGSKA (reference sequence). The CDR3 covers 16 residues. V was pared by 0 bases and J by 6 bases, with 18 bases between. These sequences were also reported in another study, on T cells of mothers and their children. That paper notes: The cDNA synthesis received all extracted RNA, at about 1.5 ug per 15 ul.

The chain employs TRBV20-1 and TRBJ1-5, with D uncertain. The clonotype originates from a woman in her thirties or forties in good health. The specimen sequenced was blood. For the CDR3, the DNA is TGCAGTGCTAGAGATCCGGGAAAACCCCTGAGTCAGCCCCAGCATTTT. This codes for CSARDPGKPLSQPQHF.